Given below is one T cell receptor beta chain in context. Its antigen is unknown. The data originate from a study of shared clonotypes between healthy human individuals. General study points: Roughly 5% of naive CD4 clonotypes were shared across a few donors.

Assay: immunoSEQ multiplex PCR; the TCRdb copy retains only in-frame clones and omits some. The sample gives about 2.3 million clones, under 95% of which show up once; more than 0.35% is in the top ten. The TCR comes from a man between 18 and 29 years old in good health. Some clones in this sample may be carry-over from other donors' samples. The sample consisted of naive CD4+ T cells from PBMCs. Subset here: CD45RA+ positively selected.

CDR3 sequence: CASSYCGRGSCQPQHF. The CDR3, as DNA: TGTGCCAGCAGTTATTGTGGGAGGGGTAGTTGTCAGCCCCAGCATTTT. The chain combines TRBV6-9 with TRBJ1-5; D may be TRBD1 (5 bases). Germline-derived CDR1 and CDR2 are MNHGY and SVAAGI. CDR3 length: 16 residues. Trimming left V 1 base short and J 6 bases short, with 16 bases between.